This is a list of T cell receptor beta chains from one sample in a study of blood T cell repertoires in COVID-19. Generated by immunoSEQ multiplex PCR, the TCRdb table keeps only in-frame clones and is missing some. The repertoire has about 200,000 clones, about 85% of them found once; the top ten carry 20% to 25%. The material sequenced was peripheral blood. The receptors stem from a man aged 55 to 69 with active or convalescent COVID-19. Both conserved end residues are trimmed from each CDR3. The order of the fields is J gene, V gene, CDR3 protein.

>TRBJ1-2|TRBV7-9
ASSSGLQGFSGYT
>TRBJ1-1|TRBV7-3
ASSINRGSEAF
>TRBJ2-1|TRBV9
ASSPGGGGWNEQF
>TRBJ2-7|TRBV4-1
ASSQGLATGYEQY
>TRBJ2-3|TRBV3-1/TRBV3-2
ASSQGGLADGTDTQY
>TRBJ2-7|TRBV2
ASGGLAGPYEQY
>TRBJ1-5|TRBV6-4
ASSPRGGQPQH
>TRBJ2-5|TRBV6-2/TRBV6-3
ASSSQLAGGQETQY
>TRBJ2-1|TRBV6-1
ASSEPGLAANFEQF
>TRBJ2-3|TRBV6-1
ASSDEAGVTDTQY
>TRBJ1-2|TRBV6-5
ASSIDRGDYGYT
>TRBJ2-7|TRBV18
ASTQGGEQY
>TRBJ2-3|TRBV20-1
SASFETGGSYADTQY
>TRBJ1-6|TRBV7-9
ASSSGYNSPLH
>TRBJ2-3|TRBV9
ASSVAQTGGAGDTQY
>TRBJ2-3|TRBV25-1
ASSEFVGGGVDTQY
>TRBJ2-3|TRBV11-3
ASSFSGIDTQY
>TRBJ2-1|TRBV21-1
ASSKWNRVYNEQF
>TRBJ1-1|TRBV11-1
ASSLASGTGVMNTEAF
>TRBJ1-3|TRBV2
ASRESSGNTIY
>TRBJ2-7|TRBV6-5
ASSYSGGKSYEQY
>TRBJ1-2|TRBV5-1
ASSFQGGDGYT
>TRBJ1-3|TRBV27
ASSRQGSSGNTIY
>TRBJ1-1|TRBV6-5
ASRYREYTEAF
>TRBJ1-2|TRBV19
ASIGTGTEGYT
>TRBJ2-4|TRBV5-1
ASSLAVAGVAKNIQY
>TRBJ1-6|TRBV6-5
ASSYSTMGYNSPLH
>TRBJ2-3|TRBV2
ASRGGQKSTDTQY
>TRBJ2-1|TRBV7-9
ASNPMTTSYNEQF
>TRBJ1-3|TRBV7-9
ASSQRGSSGNTIY
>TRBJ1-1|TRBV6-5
ASSWGTGGRAF
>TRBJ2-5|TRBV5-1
ASSWGDSSETQY
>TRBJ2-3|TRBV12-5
ASGLRDNRDTQY
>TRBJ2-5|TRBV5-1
ASSFLPGLAHRQETQY
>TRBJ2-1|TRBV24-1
ATSDAGNEQF
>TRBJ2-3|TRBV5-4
ASSPGQGYSSDTQY
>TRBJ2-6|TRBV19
ASSILTDTSGANVLT
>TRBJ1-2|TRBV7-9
ASSFNTPNYGYT
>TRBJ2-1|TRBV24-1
ATSGLRGSDNEQF
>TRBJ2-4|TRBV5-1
ASSLDGRGAAKNIQY
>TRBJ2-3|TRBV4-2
ASSPPSGGASVDTQY
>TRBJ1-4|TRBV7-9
ASSFGGESEKLF
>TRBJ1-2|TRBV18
ASSPGQGAYGYT
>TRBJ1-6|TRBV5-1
ASSLGTGNLTPLH
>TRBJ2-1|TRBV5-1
ASSLGQSYNEQF
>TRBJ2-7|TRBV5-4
ASSPRQGISEQY
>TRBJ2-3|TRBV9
ASSRLPGLAGDSTDTQY
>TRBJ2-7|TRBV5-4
ASSLDAGGSHEQY
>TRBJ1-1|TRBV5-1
ASSLAGNTEAF
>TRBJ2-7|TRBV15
ATSRDPGRAYEQY
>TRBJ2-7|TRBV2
ASQGALVEQY
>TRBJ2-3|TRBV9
ASSLSASGGTDTQY
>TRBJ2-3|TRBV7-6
ASSRNPRGSDTQY
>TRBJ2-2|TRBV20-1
SASGVPGNTGELF
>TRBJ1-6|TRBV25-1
ASNGQGGGNSPLH
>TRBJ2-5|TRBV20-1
SASGLAGTRQETQY
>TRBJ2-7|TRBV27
ASSLWGGQGRYEQY
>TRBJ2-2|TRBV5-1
ASSPRGTYTGELF
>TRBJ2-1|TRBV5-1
ASSFLTGARNNEQF